These 5 T cell receptor beta chains were all obtained from the same sample, sequenced in a study of CD8 T cells in Susac syndrome (dated by TCRdb to 2018 to 2020). Libraries were built with the immunoSEQ multiplex PCR assay. RNA was extracted using the RNeasy kit, and roughly 0.5 to 1 ug of the RNA was reverse transcribed with random hexamers. TCRdb's own reprocessing of the public reads used fastp at Q25 and MiXCR and kept productive beta chains. Merged by CDR3 protein, the rows form single entries marked with the most common genes and DNA. The sample contains some 150,000 distinct CDR3 sequences, roughly 95% of them found a single time. The top ten clones comprise 0.14% to 0.15% of the sample. The sequenced material came from CD8+ T cells from PBMCs. Source of these receptors: a human donor with multiple sclerosis.

The gene calls are TRBV2 and TRBJ1-2; D is perhaps TRBD1 (6 bases). Germline lookup yields CDR1 SNHLY and CDR2 FYNNEI. CDR3 size: 13 residues. V lost 4 bases to trimming and J lost 8 bases, with 14 bases between them. The CDR3: CASSAGEIDGYTF. In DNA, the CDR3 is TGTGCCAGCAGTGCAGGGGAAATTGACGGCTACACCTTC.

The chain joins TRBV12-3 or TRBV12-4 to TRBJ2-7; D gene unclear. The CDR3 has 14 residues. V lost 3 bases and J 5 bases, leaving 14 bases between the germline ends. CDR3 coding DNA: TGTGCCAGCAGTTTTGTAGGGTCTGTGGACGAGCAGTACTTC. Translating gives CASSFVGSVDEQYF.

This clonotype was counted only a few times. The rearrangement joins TRBV30 to TRBJ2-3; D assignment may be TRBD1 or TRBD2 (6 bases each). The V end was cut by 2 bases, the J end by 1 base, with 10 bases between. The CDR3 consists of 14 residues. CDR1 GTSNPN and CDR2 SVGIG come from the germline V gene (reference sequence). The DNA for the CDR3 is TGTGCCTGGAGTACGGGGGCCGGCACAGATACGCAGTATTTT. It is translated as CAWSTGAGTDTQYF.

The chain links TRBV7-9 to TRBJ1-1; D remains ambiguous. From germline, CDR1 is SEHNR and CDR2 FQNEAQ (reference sequence). Between the trimmed V and J ends, which lost 6 bases and 0 bases, there was a span of 17 bases. The CDR3 covers 16 residues. The CDR3 protein is CASSLGSGRMNTEAFF. In nucleotides, the CDR3 is TGTGCCAGCAGTCTTGGTTCAGGTCGGATGAACACTGAAGCTTTCTTT.

The CDR3 loop is CSARGGTGGNEQFF. For the CDR3, the DNA is TGCAGTGCTAGAGGTGGAACAGGGGGCAATGAGCAGTTCTTC. This chain connects TRBV20-1 to TRBJ2-1; 8 nucleotides line up with TRBD1. Germline V lookup: CDR1 DFQATT, CDR2 SNEGSKA (reference sequence). The CDR3 has 14 residues. V lost 1 base and J lost 6; bases outside the gene matches: 5.